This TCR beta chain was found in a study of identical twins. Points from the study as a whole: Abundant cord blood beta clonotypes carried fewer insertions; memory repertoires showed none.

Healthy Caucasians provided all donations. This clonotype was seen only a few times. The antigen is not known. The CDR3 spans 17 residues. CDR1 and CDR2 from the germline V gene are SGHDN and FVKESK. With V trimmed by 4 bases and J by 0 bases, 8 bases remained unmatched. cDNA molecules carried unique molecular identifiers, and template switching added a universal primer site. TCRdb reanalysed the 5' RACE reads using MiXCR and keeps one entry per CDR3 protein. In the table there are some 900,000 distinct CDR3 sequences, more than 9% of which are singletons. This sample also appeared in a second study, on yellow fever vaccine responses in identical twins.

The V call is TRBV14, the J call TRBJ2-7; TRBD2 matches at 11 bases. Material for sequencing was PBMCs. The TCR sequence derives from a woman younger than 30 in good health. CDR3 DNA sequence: TGTGCCAGCAGCCCCCGGGCTAGCGGGGGGAGCTCCTACGAGCAGTACTTC. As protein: CASSPRASGGSSYEQYF.